Presented here are 2 T cell receptor beta chains from one specimen sequenced in a study of early T cells in non-severe SARS-CoV-2 infection. One entry per CDR3 protein results from TCRdb running MiXCR on the 5' RACE reads. The sample shows 55,000 to 75,000 distinct CDR3 sequences, approximately 9.1% of them seen only once. This material consisted of whole blood, taken at baseline. These receptors came from an adult who was a healthcare worker with PCR-confirmed SARS-CoV-2 infection or an uninfected control (not recorded which).

This clonotype was recorded many times. This chain links TRBV5-1 with TRBJ1-1; D is uncertain. Trimming removed 0 bases from V and 3 bases from J, with 12 bases in between. The germline V gene has CDR1 SGHRS and CDR2 YFSETQ. The CDR3 length is 15 residues. In DNA form, the CDR3 reads TGCGCCAGCAGCTTGGGCTTGGGATCTTACACTGAAGCTTTCTTT. Its protein is CASSLGLGSYTEAFF.

Only a few counts were recorded for this clonotype. V usage is TRBV13 and J usage is TRBJ2-7; a weak D match, TRBD1 (6 bases). Trimming removed 0 bases at V and 9 bases at J, with 18 bases between. Germline CDR1 reads PRHDT; CDR2 reads FYEKMQ (reference sequence). The CDR3 is 15 amino acids. CDR3 DNA: TGTGCCAGCAGCTTAGGCCAGGGGACCTCTTCTCGGCAGTACTTC. Its translation is CASSLGQGTSSRQYF.